This entry lists 22 T cell receptor beta chains sequenced from one sample in a study of OX40 agonist ivuxolimab in advanced cancers. Only in-frame clones appear in the TCRdb table, and some are missing; sequencing was by immunoSEQ multiplex PCR. Of more than 60,000 clones listed, about 81% are singletons. This specimen consisted of CD4+ or CD8+ T cells sorted from blood, obtained in a trial of the OX40 agonist ivuxolimab. Source of these receptors: an adult with an advanced solid tumor such as melanoma, head and neck, liver or kidney cancer.

The rearrangement uses TRBV11-3 and TRBJ1-1; TRBD1 agrees at 7 bases. This CDR3 is built from 14 residues. CDR1 SGHNT and CDR2 YENEEA come from the germline V gene. With 3 bases clipped from V and 6 bases from J, the junction kept 7 bases outside the gene matches. This chain's CDR3 is CASSFTGEVSEAFF. The DNA of the CDR3 is TGTGCCAGCAGCTTCACAGGGGAAGTGTCTGAAGCTTTCTTT.

The chain combines TRBV28 with TRBJ1-1, with TRBD1 matching over 8 bases. The CDR3 extends over 17 amino acids. CDR1 is MDHEN, CDR2 SYDVKM, per germline. The ends lost 6 bases at V and 1 base at J; junction bases unmatched: 13. This chain's CDR3 is CASSPPRGGTGNTEAFF. Here the CDR3 DNA reads TGTGCCAGCAGCCCCCCACGGGGCGGGACAGGGAACACTGAAGCTTTCTTT.

The CDR3 region is CVRSPSGKQETQYF. The CDR3 DNA is TGTGTCAGAAGCCCCTCGGGGAAGCAAGAGACCCAGTACTTC. The chain couples TRBV7-5 to TRBJ2-5; TRBD2 is the table's D call, not checked against the DNA. TRBV7-5 is classified as a pseudogene. The length of the CDR3 is 14 residues.

This chain uses TRBV11-2 with TRBJ2-7; 10 nucleotides agree with TRBD1. Trimming cost V 4 bases and J 5 bases; bases outside gene matches: 8. Looked up from germline, CDR1 is SGHAT and CDR2 is FQNNGV. CDR3 length: 15 residues. This CDR3 is CASSSRDRGVNEQYF. The CDR3, as DNA: TGTGCCAGCAGCTCCCGGGACAGGGGCGTCAACGAGCAGTACTTC.

This chain joins TRBV11-3 and TRBJ2-7; no definite D call. Germline V lookup: CDR1 SGHNT, CDR2 YENEEA. The CDR3 is 11 residues long. Trimming left V 4 bases short and J 7 bases short, with 8 bases between. CDR3 sequence reads: CASSSDGEQYF. The CDR3 DNA reads TGTGCCAGCAGCTCGGACGGAGAGCAGTACTTC.

The rearrangement links TRBV7-3 to TRBJ2-1; TRBD2 is a possible D gene (5 bases). Germline loops: CDR1 SGHTA, CDR2 FQGTGA. Trimming took 3 bases from V and 10 from J, leaving 16 bases between them. This CDR3 has 14 amino acids. The DNA of the CDR3 is TGTGCCAGCAGCTTCGATAGGGAGTCCAGAGAGCAGTTCTTC. The encoded protein is CASSFDRESREQFF. The complete variable domain, with remaining parts taken from reference TRBV7-3 and TRBJ2-1, reads GAGVSQTPSNKVTEKGKYVELRCDPISGHTALYWYRQSLGQGPEFLIYFQGTGAADDSGLPNDRFFAVRPEGSVSTLKIQRTERGDSAVYLCASSFDRESREQFFGPGTRLTVL.

The chain combines TRBV15 with TRBJ2-3; D gene ambiguous. Germline-derived CDR1 and CDR2 are LNHNV and YYDKDF (reference sequence). Trimming took 0 bases from V and 2 from J, leaving 6 bases between them. The CDR3 totals 14 residues. The CDR3 bases are TGTGCCACCAGCAGAGACTCGTACACAGATACGCAGTATTTT. It is translated as CATSRDSYTDTQYF.

This clone is a singleton in its sample. The chain recombines TRBV2 with TRBJ1-3; D remains unclear. This CDR3 region has 15 residues. V gave up 4 bases and J gave up 0 bases, with 10 bases separating them. Germline CDR1 is SNHLY and CDR2 is FYNNEI. CDR3 coding DNA: TGTGCCAGCAGTGCTGGGATCCTCTCTGGAAACACCATATATTTT. It encodes CASSAGILSGNTIYF.

This clone was found once. This chain uses TRBV27 with TRBJ2-7; D perhaps matches TRBD1 (7 bases). Trimming pared 6 bases from V and 3 bases from J, leaving 18 bases between. The CDR3 consists of 15 residues. Germline V lookup: CDR1 MNHEY, CDR2 SMNVEV (reference sequence). The chain's CDR3 is CASSWSAGQIYEQYF. The CDR3 DNA follows: TGTGCCAGCAGCTGGTCGGCGGGACAGATCTACGAGCAGTACTTC.

The CDR3 DNA follows: TGCGCCAGCAGACGGGGACAGTTAAACACTGAAGCTTTCTTT. This gives the protein CASRRGQLNTEAFF. This chain connects TRBV5-1 to TRBJ1-1; 7 positions match TRBD1. Trimming took 5 bases from V and 2 from J; bases not matched to a gene: 6. This CDR3 has 14 residues. Germline V gene lookup returns CDR1 SGHRS and CDR2 YFSETQ. Supplemented by reference TRBV5-1 and TRBJ1-1, the full variable domain reads KAGVTQTPRYLIKTRGQQVTLSCSPISGHRSVSWYQQTPGQGLQFLFEYFSETQRNKGNFPGRFSGRQFSNSRSEMNVSTLELGDSALYLCASRRGQLNTEAFFGQGTRLTVV.

This clone was seen just once. V is TRBV18 and J is TRBJ2-7; TRBD2 matches at 7 bases. The CDR3 covers 13 residues. Trimming at V came to 5 bases and at J to 5 bases, leaving 6 bases not matched to a gene. Germline V CDR1 and CDR2: KGHSH, LQKENI. The CDR3 DNA sequence: TGTGCCAGCTCAAAGACTAGCCAAGACGAGCAGTACTTC. The encoded protein is CASSKTSQDEQYF.

The J gene is TRBJ2-1, the V gene TRBV5-1, with 7 bases lining up with TRBD1. Germline trimming cut 5 bases from V and 0 bases from J; bases unmatched to any gene: 2. The germline V gene encodes CDR1 SGHRS and CDR2 YFSETQ. CDR3 length: 14 residues. CDR3 loop: CASSSGGSYNEQFF. In DNA form, the CDR3 reads TGCGCCAGCAGTTCAGGGGGCTCCTACAATGAGCAGTTCTTC. Combining the CDR3 with reference TRBV5-1 and TRBJ2-1 gives the whole variable domain KAGVTQTPRYLIKTRGQQVTLSCSPISGHRSVSWYQQTPGQGLQFLFEYFSETQRNKGNFPGRFSGRQFSNSRSEMNVSTLELGDSALYLCASSSGGSYNEQFFGPGTRLTVL.

The sample holds a few counts of this clone. This chain joins TRBV2 and TRBJ2-7; D assignment may be TRBD1 or TRBD2 (5 bases each). The CDR3 extends over 13 amino acids. CDR1 is SNHLY and CDR2 is FYNNEI in the germline V gene. V dropped 4 bases and J dropped 2 bases, with 9 bases sitting between them. Here the CDR3 reads CASSGQTTYEQYF. The CDR3 DNA is TGTGCCAGCAGTGGACAGACTACCTACGAGCAGTACTTC.

This chain links TRBV10-3 with TRBJ1-5, with D possibly being TRBD1 (5 bases). Trimming stripped 8 bases from V and 0 bases from J, with 14 bases between. The germline V gene has CDR1 ENHRY and CDR2 SYGVKD. The CDR3 runs 15 residues. The CDR3 sequence is CAIAGDGGSNQPQHF. In DNA form, the CDR3 reads TGTGCCATCGCGGGAGATGGGGGTAGCAATCAGCCCCAGCATTTT.

This chain joins TRBV6-5 and TRBJ2-3; D ambiguous. The V end was cut by 8 bases, the J end by 4 bases, with 10 bases between. Germline V gene data show CDR1 as MNHEY and CDR2 as SVGAGI. The CDR3 has 12 residues. This chain's CDR3 is CASQSEADTQYF. CDR3 nucleotide sequence: TGTGCCAGCCAATCTGAGGCAGATACGCAGTATTTT.

The chain employs TRBV5-8 and TRBJ2-6, with D tentatively TRBD1 (5 bases). The CDR3 is made up of 16 amino acids. CDR1 SGHTS and CDR2 YDEGEE come from the germline V gene. With 4 bases removed from V and 0 bases from J, the gap between germline ends came to 11 bases. The CDR3 nucleotides read TGTGCCAGCAGCCAAGATCAGGGCTCTGGGGCCAACGTCCTGACTTTC. Translated: CASSQDQGSGANVLTF.

For this clone: One end of the junction fails to match germline, which may point to a read error. The gene calls are TRBV29-1 and TRBJ1-2, with D possibly matching TRBD1 (5 bases). The CDR3 spans 13 residues. From germline, CDR1 is SQVTM and CDR2 ANQGSEA. The CDR3: CSVEGRGTGGYTF. CDR3 DNA: TGCAGCGTAGAAGGTCGGGGGACGGGCGGCTACACCTTC.

CDR3 region: CASSLIWAGARGETQYF. Written as DNA, the CDR3 is TGTGCCAGCAGCTTAATTTGGGCGGGGGCGCGAGGGGAGACCCAGTACTTC. The gene calls are TRBV11-2 and TRBJ2-5, with D maybe TRBD2 (7 bases). V was trimmed by 2 bases and J by 5 bases, leaving 21 bases between them. The CDR3 length is 17 residues. Germline CDR1 and CDR2: SGHAT and FQNNGV.

J is TRBJ2-3 and V is TRBV4-1, with D unclear. Germline-derived CDR1 and CDR2 are MGHRA and YSYEKL. This CDR3 spans 19 amino acids. The V and J ends lost 2 bases and 6 bases respectively, with 27 bases between them. This chain's CDR3 is CASSQPERGLSTDADTQYF. CDR3 DNA sequence: TGCGCCAGCAGCCAACCCGAACGTGGCTTATCCACCGACGCGGATACGCAGTATTTT.

The gene calls are TRBV14 and TRBJ1-6; D is ambiguous. CDR3 size: 13 residues. Deletions cut 1 base from V and 9 bases from J, with 7 bases between. Germline CDR1 SGHDN, CDR2 FVKESK. The CDR3 sequence: CASSQVGISPLHF. For the CDR3, the DNA is TGTGCCAGCAGCCAAGTTGGGATTTCACCCCTCCACTTT.

The chain couples TRBV5-4 to TRBJ1-1; D is unresolved. This CDR3 is built from 15 residues. V was pared by 1 base and J by 0 bases, with 10 bases between. Per germline, CDR1 SGHNT and CDR2 YYREEE (reference sequence). This CDR3 is CASSLTMAVNTEAFF. The CDR3 DNA sequence: TGTGCCAGCAGCTTGACGATGGCAGTGAACACTGAAGCTTTCTTT.

This clone has more than one count but fewer than ten. The chain couples TRBV27 to TRBJ1-4; no clear D gene. Between the trimmed V and J ends, which lost 3 bases and 8 bases, there was a span of 13 bases. The CDR3 spans 14 residues. Germline CDR1 is MNHEY and CDR2 is SMNVEV (reference sequence). CDR3 in DNA: TGTGCCAGCAGTTTTATAGAAGGAAGAGAAAAACTGTTTTTT. Translation gives CASSFIEGREKLFF.